The rows below give T cell receptor beta chains drawn from one sample of a study of T cell responses to AZD1222 COVID-19 vaccine. Measured with immunoSEQ multiplex PCR; TCRdb has only the in-frame clones, and not every one. The sample holds some 120,000 clones, around 88% seen once. Specimen: peripheral blood, collected on day 0 of AZD1222 vaccination. These receptors all come from an adult in good health. Both conserved end residues are part of each CDR3.

cdr3_length: 12; j_call: TRBJ1-5; v_call: TRBV10-3; cdr3_aa: CAISPNDQPQHF
cdr3_length: 14; j_call: TRBJ1-4; v_call: TRBV11-2; cdr3_aa: CASSKTGAREKLFF
cdr3_length: 15; j_call: TRBJ1-3; v_call: TRBV28; cdr3_aa: CASRSGGYSGNTIYF
cdr3_length: 12; j_call: TRBJ1-1; v_call: TRBV7-3; cdr3_aa: CASSIGGTEAFF
cdr3_length: 14; j_call: TRBJ1-5; v_call: TRBV6-2/TRBV6-3; cdr3_aa: CASSPQGDGQPQHF
cdr3_length: 15; j_call: TRBJ1-2; v_call: TRBV4-3; cdr3_aa: CASSQVVLANYGYTF
cdr3_length: 15; j_call: TRBJ1-4; v_call: TRBV2; cdr3_aa: CAIQGEQGIREKLFF
cdr3_length: 14; j_call: TRBJ1-4; v_call: TRBV27; cdr3_aa: CASSGRGAGEKLFF
cdr3_length: 14; j_call: TRBJ1-6; v_call: TRBV7-2; cdr3_aa: CASRPGQGGSPLHF
cdr3_length: 14; j_call: TRBJ1-2; v_call: TRBV14; cdr3_aa: CASSKVGSSYGYTF
cdr3_length: 15; j_call: TRBJ1-1; v_call: TRBV18; cdr3_aa: CASSPDTDVGTEAFF